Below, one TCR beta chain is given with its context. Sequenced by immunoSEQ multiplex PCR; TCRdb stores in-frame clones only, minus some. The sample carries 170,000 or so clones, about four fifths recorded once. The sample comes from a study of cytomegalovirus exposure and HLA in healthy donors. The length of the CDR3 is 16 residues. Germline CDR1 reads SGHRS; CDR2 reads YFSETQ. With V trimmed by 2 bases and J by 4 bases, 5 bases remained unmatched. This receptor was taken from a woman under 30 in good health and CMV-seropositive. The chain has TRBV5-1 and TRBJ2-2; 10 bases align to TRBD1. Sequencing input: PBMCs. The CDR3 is CASSLPGQGSTGELFF. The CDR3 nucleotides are TGCGCCAGCAGCTTACCGGGACAGGGGAGCACCGGGGAGCTGTTTTTT. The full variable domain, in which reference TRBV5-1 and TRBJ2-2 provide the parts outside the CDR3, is KAGVTQTPRYLIKTRGQQVTLSCSPISGHRSVSWYQQTPGQGLQFLFEYFSETQRNKGNFPGRFSGRQFSNSRSEMNVSTLELGDSALYLCASSLPGQGSTGELFFGEGSRLTVL.